These T cell receptor beta chains were read from a single sample in a study of control samples from healthy donors and cancer patients. The repertoire was sequenced with immunoSEQ multiplex PCR; TCRdb's copy has only in-frame clones and lacks some. The profile shows over 120,000 clones, just under 95% of them singletons. The sequenced material came from PBMCs. These receptors came from a man in his sixties with colorectal cancer. CDR3s include the opening cysteine and the closing phenylalanine or tryptophan. The order of the fields is V gene, clone size, CDR3 length, J gene, D gene, CDR3 DNA, CDR3 protein. The D gene is left open where the match is weak. Clone size is stated in some rows and not others, as once, few, many or a class when expanded.

v_call: TRBV4-3
clone_size: few
cdr3_length: 12
j_call: TRBJ1-2
d_call: -
cdr3_nt: TGCGCCAGCAGCCAAGATTCGGGGGGCTACACCTTC
cdr3_aa: CASSQDSGGYTF

v_call: TRBV28
clone_size: -
cdr3_length: 15
j_call: TRBJ1-5
d_call: TRBD1
cdr3_nt: TGTGCCAGCAGTTCCGACAGGGAGCAGGATCAGCCCCAGCATTTT
cdr3_aa: CASSSDREQDQPQHF

v_call: TRBV7-2
clone_size: -
cdr3_length: 17
j_call: TRBJ1-2
d_call: TRBD1
cdr3_nt: TGTGCCAGCAGCGACGGGACAGGGTTGAATATTAAGAGCGGCTACACCTTC
cdr3_aa: CASSDGTGLNIKSGYTF

v_call: TRBV5-1
clone_size: -
cdr3_length: 14
j_call: TRBJ2-5
d_call: -
cdr3_nt: TGCGCCAGCAGCTTGGGGGGGTTCCAAGAGACCCAGTACTTC
cdr3_aa: CASSLGGFQETQYF

v_call: TRBV19
clone_size: -
cdr3_length: 14
j_call: TRBJ1-6
d_call: -
cdr3_nt: TGTGCCAGTAGTCCCGTACAGGGTACTTCACCCCTCCACTTT
cdr3_aa: CASSPVQGTSPLHF

v_call: TRBV18
clone_size: -
cdr3_length: 16
j_call: TRBJ2-1
d_call: TRBD2
cdr3_nt: TGTGCCAGCTCACCGCCGGGACTAGCGGGGAGGAATGAGCAGTTCTTC
cdr3_aa: CASSPPGLAGRNEQFF

v_call: TRBV5-1
clone_size: -
cdr3_length: 11
j_call: TRBJ2-5
d_call: -
cdr3_nt: TGCGCCAGCAGGGTGCAAGAGACCCAGTACTTC
cdr3_aa: CASRVQETQYF

v_call: TRBV20-1
clone_size: -
cdr3_length: 11
j_call: TRBJ1-3
d_call: -
cdr3_nt: TGCAGTGCCCGCTCTGGAAACACCATATATTTT
cdr3_aa: CSARSGNTIYF

v_call: TRBV19
clone_size: -
cdr3_length: 12
j_call: TRBJ1-6
d_call: -
cdr3_nt: TGTGCCAGTAGGGCAGGACTTTCACCCCTCCACTTT
cdr3_aa: CASRAGLSPLHF

v_call: TRBV7-2
clone_size: few
cdr3_length: 14
j_call: TRBJ2-3
d_call: -
cdr3_nt: TGTGCCAGCAGCTACTACGGGCCCACAGATACGCAGTATTTT
cdr3_aa: CASSYYGPTDTQYF

v_call: TRBV30
clone_size: -
cdr3_length: 11
j_call: TRBJ2-7
d_call: -
cdr3_nt: TGTGCCTGGAGCCAATCCTACGAGCAGTACTTC
cdr3_aa: CAWSQSYEQYF

v_call: TRBV18
clone_size: -
cdr3_length: 16
j_call: TRBJ2-2
d_call: TRBD1
cdr3_nt: TGTGCCAGCTCACCACCTCTCAGACAGGGGGCCGGGGAGCTGTTTTTT
cdr3_aa: CASSPPLRQGAGELFF

v_call: TRBV24-1
clone_size: once
cdr3_length: 18
j_call: TRBJ2-3
d_call: TRBD2
cdr3_nt: TGTGCCACCAGTGATTCCGCTTTTGGCGGGAGGAACACAGATACGCAGTATTTT
cdr3_aa: CATSDSAFGGRNTDTQYF

v_call: TRBV7-2
clone_size: few
cdr3_length: 12
j_call: TRBJ1-1
d_call: -
cdr3_nt: TGTGCCAGCAGCTTAGGAGCACCTGAAGCTTTCTTT
cdr3_aa: CASSLGAPEAFF

v_call: TRBV11-3
clone_size: -
cdr3_length: 14
j_call: TRBJ2-3
d_call: -
cdr3_nt: TGTGCCAGCAGCTTAGGTAGGAGCACAGATACGCAGTATTTT
cdr3_aa: CASSLGRSTDTQYF

v_call: TRBV27
clone_size: -
cdr3_length: 15
j_call: TRBJ2-2
d_call: -
cdr3_nt: TGTGCCAGCAGTCCCATGGGGGCAGGGTCCGGGGAGCTGTTTTTT
cdr3_aa: CASSPMGAGSGELFF

v_call: TRBV7-2
clone_size: -
cdr3_length: 14
j_call: TRBJ2-7
d_call: -
cdr3_nt: TGTGCCAGCAGTCCTGACTGGGCCCCCTACGAGCAGTACTTC
cdr3_aa: CASSPDWAPYEQYF

v_call: TRBV7-6
clone_size: -
cdr3_length: 16
j_call: TRBJ1-5
d_call: -
cdr3_nt: TGTGCCAGCAGCTTAGAACAGGGAGACCCCTATCAGCCCCAGCATTTT
cdr3_aa: CASSLEQGDPYQPQHF

v_call: TRBV5-4
clone_size: -
cdr3_length: 14
j_call: TRBJ2-1
d_call: -
cdr3_nt: TGTGCCAGCACCAGGGGGGTGGGGTTCAATGAGCAGTTCTTC
cdr3_aa: CASTRGVGFNEQFF

v_call: TRBV18
clone_size: -
cdr3_length: 14
j_call: TRBJ1-2
d_call: -
cdr3_nt: TGTGCCAGCTCACCAGAAAGTGGGGGTTATGGCTACACCTTC
cdr3_aa: CASSPESGGYGYTF

v_call: TRBV18
clone_size: -
cdr3_length: 15
j_call: TRBJ2-7
d_call: -
cdr3_nt: TGTGCCAGCTCACCCAACCGGGACGTTTCCTACGAGCAGTACTTC
cdr3_aa: CASSPNRDVSYEQYF

v_call: TRBV7-8
clone_size: -
cdr3_length: 16
j_call: TRBJ1-2
d_call: TRBD1
cdr3_nt: TGTGCCAGCAGCACTACAGGGGGCAGATCTAACTATGGCTACACCTTC
cdr3_aa: CASSTTGGRSNYGYTF

v_call: TRBV10-3
clone_size: -
cdr3_length: 16
j_call: TRBJ2-3
d_call: -
cdr3_nt: TGTGCCATCAGCGGGGTCGGGCGGGGAAGCACAGATACGCAGTATTTT
cdr3_aa: CAISGVGRGSTDTQYF

v_call: TRBV4-2
clone_size: -
cdr3_length: 18
j_call: TRBJ2-2
d_call: TRBD2
cdr3_nt: TGTGCCAGCAGCCAAGATACCTTTAGCGGGGGGAACACCGGGGAGCTGTTTTTT
cdr3_aa: CASSQDTFSGGNTGELFF

v_call: TRBV4-2
clone_size: -
cdr3_length: 18
j_call: TRBJ1-5
d_call: -
cdr3_nt: TGTGCCAGCAGCCAAGACGGAGGGTCGGGAGGACTCAATCAGCCCCAGCATTTT
cdr3_aa: CASSQDGGSGGLNQPQHF

v_call: TRBV5-8
clone_size: -
cdr3_length: 17
j_call: TRBJ1-4
d_call: -
cdr3_nt: TGTGCCAGCAGCTTCGGGCTAGAGGGGCTTGGTAATGAAAAACTGTTTTTT
cdr3_aa: CASSFGLEGLGNEKLFF

v_call: TRBV6-1
clone_size: -
cdr3_length: 14
j_call: TRBJ2-2
d_call: -
cdr3_nt: TGTGCCAGCAGTGAGGGCAGGGAGGCCGGGGAGCTGTTTTTT
cdr3_aa: CASSEGREAGELFF

v_call: TRBV6-5
clone_size: -
cdr3_length: 14
j_call: TRBJ1-6
d_call: -
cdr3_nt: TGTGCCAGCAGCCTCGACAGGCCGAAATCACCCCTCCACTTT
cdr3_aa: CASSLDRPKSPLHF

v_call: TRBV27
clone_size: -
cdr3_length: 11
j_call: TRBJ1-2
d_call: -
cdr3_nt: TGTGCCAGTCCGAGTGGGGGAAGCTACACCTTC
cdr3_aa: CASPSGGSYTF

v_call: TRBV9
clone_size: -
cdr3_length: 15
j_call: TRBJ1-6
d_call: TRBD1
cdr3_nt: TGTGCCAGCAGCGTATCTGACAGGGATAATTCACCCCTCCACTTT
cdr3_aa: CASSVSDRDNSPLHF

v_call: TRBV7-9
clone_size: -
cdr3_length: 12
j_call: TRBJ1-1
d_call: TRBD1
cdr3_nt: TGTGCCAGCAGCTCTACAGGGGGCGAAGCTTTCTTT
cdr3_aa: CASSSTGGEAFF

v_call: TRBV19
clone_size: -
cdr3_length: 14
j_call: TRBJ1-2
d_call: TRBD1
cdr3_nt: TGTGCCAGTAACATCGGGACAGACAACTATGGCTACACCTTC
cdr3_aa: CASNIGTDNYGYTF

v_call: TRBV9
clone_size: -
cdr3_length: 15
j_call: TRBJ1-6
d_call: -
cdr3_nt: TGTGCCAGCAGCTCGAGTCCCTCGGATAATTCACCCCTCCACTTT
cdr3_aa: CASSSSPSDNSPLHF

v_call: TRBV6-6
clone_size: -
cdr3_length: 13
j_call: TRBJ1-3
d_call: -
cdr3_nt: TGTGCCAGCAGTTACATCGGGTTAAACACCATATATTTT
cdr3_aa: CASSYIGLNTIYF

v_call: TRBV6-1
clone_size: -
cdr3_length: 13
j_call: TRBJ1-5
d_call: -
cdr3_nt: TGTGCCAGCAGTGAGTTCGGGAATCAGCCCCAGCATTTT
cdr3_aa: CASSEFGNQPQHF

v_call: TRBV6-4
clone_size: -
cdr3_length: 15
j_call: TRBJ1-2
d_call: -
cdr3_nt: TGTGCCAGCAGTGACCCATGGGGAGGGGGCTATGGCTACACCTTC
cdr3_aa: CASSDPWGGGYGYTF

v_call: TRBV18
clone_size: -
cdr3_length: 17
j_call: TRBJ2-3
d_call: -
cdr3_nt: TGTGCCAGCTCACCATCCCCGGGCAGGGTCGGTGCAGATACGCAGTATTTT
cdr3_aa: CASSPSPGRVGADTQYF

v_call: TRBV12-3/TRBV12-4
clone_size: -
cdr3_length: 11
j_call: TRBJ2-7
d_call: -
cdr3_nt: TGTGCCAGCAGTTTAAAGTACGAGCAGTACTTC
cdr3_aa: CASSLKYEQYF

v_call: TRBV5-1
clone_size: -
cdr3_length: 15
j_call: TRBJ2-6
d_call: -
cdr3_nt: TGCGCCAGCAGCTTAAGCATCGCTGGGGCCAACGTCCTGACTTTC
cdr3_aa: CASSLSIAGANVLTF

v_call: TRBV6-1
clone_size: -
cdr3_length: 11
j_call: TRBJ1-5
d_call: -
cdr3_nt: TGTGCCAGCAGGCTCGGAGGGGCCCAGCATTTT
cdr3_aa: CASRLGGAQHF

v_call: TRBV25-1
clone_size: -
cdr3_length: 13
j_call: TRBJ1-1
d_call: -
cdr3_nt: TGTGCCAGCAGTGCCGGAATGGAGGCTGAAGCTTTCTTT
cdr3_aa: CASSAGMEAEAFF

v_call: TRBV24-1
clone_size: -
cdr3_length: 13
j_call: TRBJ2-1
d_call: TRBD2
cdr3_nt: TGTGCCACCAAGGGTTCGGGGGGGAATGAGCAGTTCTTC
cdr3_aa: CATKGSGGNEQFF

v_call: TRBV5-4
clone_size: -
cdr3_length: 14
j_call: TRBJ1-1
d_call: -
cdr3_nt: TGTGCCAGCAGCTTGGGTCCAGGGCAAGTGGGAGCTTTCTTT
cdr3_aa: CASSLGPGQVGAFF

v_call: TRBV19
clone_size: -
cdr3_length: 12
j_call: TRBJ1-2
d_call: -
cdr3_nt: TGTGCCAGTTATAGGATTAACTATGGCTACACCTTC
cdr3_aa: CASYRINYGYTF

v_call: TRBV6-6
clone_size: few
cdr3_length: 15
j_call: TRBJ1-5
d_call: -
cdr3_nt: TGTGCCAGCAGACCCCCGGGACGGAACAATCAGCCCCAGCATTTT
cdr3_aa: CASRPPGRNNQPQHF

v_call: TRBV6-5
clone_size: -
cdr3_length: 15
j_call: TRBJ1-3
d_call: -
cdr3_nt: TGTGCCAGCAAGGGGACTGCCCTCTCTGGAAACACCATATATTTT
cdr3_aa: CASKGTALSGNTIYF

v_call: TRBV5-8
clone_size: once
cdr3_length: 15
j_call: TRBJ2-7
d_call: -
cdr3_nt: TGTGCCAGCAGCTTGGCCCTGGGCAGCCTATACGAGCAGTACTTC
cdr3_aa: CASSLALGSLYEQYF

v_call: TRBV15
clone_size: -
cdr3_length: 16
j_call: TRBJ1-5
d_call: TRBD1
cdr3_nt: TGTGCCACCAGCGCTCGGGGACAGGCAGGCAATCAGCCCCAGCATTTT
cdr3_aa: CATSARGQAGNQPQHF

v_call: TRBV6-5
clone_size: -
cdr3_length: 16
j_call: TRBJ1-2
d_call: TRBD1
cdr3_nt: TGTGCCAGCAGCTACGACGCGACCCCAGGGGGCGATGGCTACACCTTC
cdr3_aa: CASSYDATPGGDGYTF

v_call: TRBV19
clone_size: -
cdr3_length: 15
j_call: TRBJ2-3
d_call: -
cdr3_nt: TGTGCCACCTCCCCCGGGGCAGGGGTGACAGATACGCAGTATTTT
cdr3_aa: CATSPGAGVTDTQYF

v_call: TRBV1
clone_size: -
cdr3_length: 16
j_call: TRBJ2-5
d_call: -
cdr3_nt: TGCACCAGCAGCCAATTCATCGGTCAGGGACGAGAGACCCAGTACTTC
cdr3_aa: CTSSQFIGQGRETQYF

v_call: TRBV4-1
clone_size: -
cdr3_length: 13
j_call: TRBJ1-2
d_call: -
cdr3_nt: TGCGCCAGCAGCCCCCAAGCTAACTATGGCTACACCTTC
cdr3_aa: CASSPQANYGYTF

v_call: TRBV5-1
clone_size: -
cdr3_length: 15
j_call: TRBJ2-5
d_call: -
cdr3_nt: TGCGCCAGCAGCTTGGAGCCAGAACCCTCAGGGACCCAGTACTTC
cdr3_aa: CASSLEPEPSGTQYF

v_call: TRBV7-2
clone_size: -
cdr3_length: 17
j_call: TRBJ2-6
d_call: -
cdr3_nt: TGTGCCAGCAGCTTGGCAGGTAGCTTCTCCGGGGCCAACGTCCTGACTTTC
cdr3_aa: CASSLAGSFSGANVLTF

v_call: TRBV5-1
clone_size: once
cdr3_length: 13
j_call: TRBJ1-2
d_call: TRBD1
cdr3_nt: TGCGCCAGCAGCTTGGGACAGGGGGTGGTGTACACCTTC
cdr3_aa: CASSLGQGVVYTF

v_call: TRBV7-2
clone_size: -
cdr3_length: 15
j_call: TRBJ1-3
d_call: -
cdr3_nt: TGTGCCAGCAGCTCGTCGTGGGGGGGTGGAAACACCATATATTTT
cdr3_aa: CASSSSWGGGNTIYF

v_call: TRBV6-1
clone_size: -
cdr3_length: 17
j_call: TRBJ1-4
d_call: -
cdr3_nt: TGTGCCAGCAGTGAAGGGGTCCGACAGTCCTATAATGAAAAACTGTTTTTT
cdr3_aa: CASSEGVRQSYNEKLFF

v_call: TRBV30
clone_size: -
cdr3_length: 13
j_call: TRBJ1-5
d_call: -
cdr3_nt: TGTGCCTGGAGTGTACGGGGGAATCAGCCCCAGCATTTT
cdr3_aa: CAWSVRGNQPQHF

v_call: TRBV6-1
clone_size: -
cdr3_length: 12
j_call: TRBJ1-2
d_call: -
cdr3_nt: TGTGCCAGCAGTGAAGGAGGGTATGGCTACACCTTC
cdr3_aa: CASSEGGYGYTF